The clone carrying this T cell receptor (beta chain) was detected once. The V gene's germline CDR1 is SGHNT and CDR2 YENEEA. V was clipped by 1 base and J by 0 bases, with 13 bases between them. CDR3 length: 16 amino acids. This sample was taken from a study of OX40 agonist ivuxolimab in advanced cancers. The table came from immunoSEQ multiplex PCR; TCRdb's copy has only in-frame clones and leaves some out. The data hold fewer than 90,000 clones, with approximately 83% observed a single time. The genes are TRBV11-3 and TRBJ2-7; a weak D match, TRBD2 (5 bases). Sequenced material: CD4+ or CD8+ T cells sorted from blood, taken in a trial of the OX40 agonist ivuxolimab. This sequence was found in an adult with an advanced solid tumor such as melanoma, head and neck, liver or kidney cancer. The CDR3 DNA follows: TGTGCCAGCAGCTTAGGGAGGTCAACTAGCTCCTACGAGCAGTACTTC. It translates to CASSLGRSTSSYEQYF.